This TCR beta chain was observed in a study of cytomegalovirus exposure and HLA in healthy donors. As for the study in general: Prior work identified 120 million or so unique TCR beta sequences in some 180 million T cells.

The study sampled nominally healthy donors, though unrecorded immune exposures were likely. Amplification used 60 Vbeta primers and 13 Jbeta primers. Only in-frame clones appear in the TCRdb table, and some are missing; sequencing was by immunoSEQ multiplex PCR. Recorded for this sample: roughly 100,000 clones. General observations from the study: In a later analysis, DRB1 alleles had the most associated TCRs; HLA-C alleles the fewest.

The V gene's germline CDR1 is SGHRS and CDR2 YFSETQ. The V end lost 1 base, the J end lost 7 bases, and 9 bases lay between the germline ends. This CDR3 spans 14 amino acids. Regarding this clone: Its specificity is not known.

V gene TRBV5-1 combines with J gene TRBJ1-6, with D possibly being TRBD1 (5 bases). Sequencing input: PBMCs. This clonotype originated in a man aged 35-49 years in good health and CMV-seronegative. CDR3 nucleotide sequence: TGCGCCAGCAGCTTGTCGGACACCAATTCACCCCTCCACTTT. Its protein is CASSLSDTNSPLHF.